Detailed here is one T cell receptor (beta chain). The antigen is undetermined. The sample belongs to a study of glioma-infiltrating T cells. The iRepertoire nested amplicon-rescue multiplex PCR amplified TCR alpha and beta CDR3s from RNA. TCRdb re-called the multiplex PCR reads through MiXCR, storing one row per CDR3 protein. The sample lists around 170,000 distinct CDR3 sequences; around 40% were seen once. Study results and limitations: Very few CDR3 sequences were shared between tissue and blood. Gliomas, especially low-grade, showed above-expected tissue-blood divergence; non-neoplastic patients showed below.

The germline CDR1 and CDR2 sequences are LGHNA and YNFKEQ. The CDR3 runs to 15 residues. V lost 1 base and J 1 base, leaving 10 bases between the germline ends. The chain joins TRBV4-2 to TRBJ2-5; D not resolved. Material: glioma tissue, nonneoplastic brain tissue, or PBMCs (not recorded which). The sequence was obtained from a human donor with low-grade glioma or glioblastoma, undergoing nonglioma brain surgery, or in good health (not recorded which). CDR3 loop: CASSQAYGAQETQYF. Written as DNA, the CDR3 is TGTGCCAGCAGCCAAGCTTACGGCGCCCAAGAGACCCAGTACTTC.